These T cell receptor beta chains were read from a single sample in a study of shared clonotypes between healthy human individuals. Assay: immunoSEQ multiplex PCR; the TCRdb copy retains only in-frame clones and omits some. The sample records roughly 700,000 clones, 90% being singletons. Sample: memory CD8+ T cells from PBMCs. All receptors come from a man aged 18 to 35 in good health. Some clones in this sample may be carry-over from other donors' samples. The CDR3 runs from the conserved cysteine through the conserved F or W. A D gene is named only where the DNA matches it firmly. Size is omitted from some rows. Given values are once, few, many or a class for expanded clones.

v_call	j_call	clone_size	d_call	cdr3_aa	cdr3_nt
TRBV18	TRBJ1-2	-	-	CASSELRARESGVEGYTF	TGTGCCAGCTCAGAACTAAGGGCGAGGGAATCGGGAGTCGAAGGCTACACCTTC
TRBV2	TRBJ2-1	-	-	CAFIVTKSSYNEQFF	TGTGCCTTTATAGTCACGAAGAGCTCCTACAATGAGCAGTTCTTC
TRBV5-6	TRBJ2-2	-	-	CASSAGFINTGELFF	TGTGCCAGCAGCGCGGGCTTCATTAACACCGGGGAGCTGTTTTTT
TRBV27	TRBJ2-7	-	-	CASRGQVDYEQYF	TGTGCCAGCAGAGGGCAGGTTGACTACGAGCAGTACTTC
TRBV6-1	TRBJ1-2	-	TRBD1	CASGDRGSYGYTF	TGTGCCAGCGGCGACAGGGGGAGTTATGGCTACACCTTC
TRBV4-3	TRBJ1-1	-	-	CASSQGPGTRGTEAFF	TGCGCCAGCAGCCAAGGGCCCGGGACCCGGGGAACTGAAGCTTTCTTT
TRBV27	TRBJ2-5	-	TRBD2	CASSLIGEGETQYF	TGTGCCAGCAGTTTAATAGGGGAGGGAGAGACCCAGTACTTC
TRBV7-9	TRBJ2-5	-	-	CASSLRDGKETQYF	TGTGCCAGCAGCCTCCGGGACGGAAAAGAGACCCAGTACTTC
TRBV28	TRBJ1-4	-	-	CASSLIFTSGVATNEKLFF	TGTGCCAGCAGTTTAATCTTTACTTCTGGGGTTGCAACTAATGAAAAACTGTTTTTT
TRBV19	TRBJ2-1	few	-	CASSDWSEQFF	TGTGCCAGTAGCGATTGGAGTGAGCAGTTCTTC
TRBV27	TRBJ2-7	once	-	CASSPLPGGIPGEQYF	TGTGCCAGCAGTCCCCTCCCTGGGGGGATTCCGGGTGAGCAGTACTTC
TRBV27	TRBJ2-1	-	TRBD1	CASSLTGTGYNEQFF	TGTGCCAGCAGTCTTACCGGGACAGGCTACAATGAGCAGTTCTTC
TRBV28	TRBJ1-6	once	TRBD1	CASSLETGSIVGSPLHF	TGTGCCAGCAGTCTGGAGACAGGGTCCATCGTCGGTTCACCCCTCCACTTT
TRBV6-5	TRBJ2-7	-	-	CASSYSEGEQYF	TGTGCCAGCAGTTACTCCGAAGGGGAGCAGTACTTC
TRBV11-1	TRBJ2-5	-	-	CASSLAYEGVKGQTQYF	TGTGCCAGCAGCTTAGCATACGAGGGAGTGAAGGGCCAGACCCAGTACTTC
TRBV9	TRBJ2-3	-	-	CASSAGQGPDTQYF	TGTGCCAGCAGCGCAGGGCAGGGGCCAGATACGCAGTATTTT
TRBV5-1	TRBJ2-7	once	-	CASGFRSPRDEQYF	TGCGCCAGCGGTTTTCGGTCACCCAGGGACGAGCAGTACTTC
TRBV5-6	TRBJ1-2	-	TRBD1	CASSWGDRMDGYTF	TGTGCCAGCAGCTGGGGGGACAGGATGGATGGCTACACCTTC